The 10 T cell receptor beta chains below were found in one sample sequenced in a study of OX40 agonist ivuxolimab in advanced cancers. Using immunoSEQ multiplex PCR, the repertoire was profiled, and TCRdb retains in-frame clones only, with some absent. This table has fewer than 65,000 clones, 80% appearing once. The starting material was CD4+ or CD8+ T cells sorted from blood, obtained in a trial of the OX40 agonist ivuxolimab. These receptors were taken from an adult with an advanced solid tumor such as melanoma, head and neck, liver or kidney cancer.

This CDR3 is CASSSWGRDGNTIYF. CDR3 sequence (DNA): TGTGCCAGCAGCTCCTGGGGACGGGATGGAAACACCATATATTTT. The chain employs TRBV11-2 and TRBJ1-3, with D maybe TRBD1 (5 bases). The CDR3 has 15 residues. V lost 4 bases and J 3 bases, leaving 13 bases between the germline ends. Germline CDR1 is SGHAT and CDR2 is FQNNGV.

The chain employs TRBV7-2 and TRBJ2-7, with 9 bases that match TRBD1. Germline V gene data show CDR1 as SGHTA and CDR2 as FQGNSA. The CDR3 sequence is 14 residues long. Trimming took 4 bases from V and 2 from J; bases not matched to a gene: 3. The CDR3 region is CASSSDRGPYEQYF. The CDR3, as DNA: TGTGCCAGCAGCTCGGACAGGGGCCCCTACGAGCAGTACTTC.

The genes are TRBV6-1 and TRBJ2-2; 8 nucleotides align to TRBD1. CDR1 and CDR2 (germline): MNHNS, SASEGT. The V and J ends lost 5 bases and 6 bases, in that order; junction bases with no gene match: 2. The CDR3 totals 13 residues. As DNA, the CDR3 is TGTGCCAGCAGTCTACAGGGGGCCGGGGAGCTGTTTTTT. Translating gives CASSLQGAGELFF.

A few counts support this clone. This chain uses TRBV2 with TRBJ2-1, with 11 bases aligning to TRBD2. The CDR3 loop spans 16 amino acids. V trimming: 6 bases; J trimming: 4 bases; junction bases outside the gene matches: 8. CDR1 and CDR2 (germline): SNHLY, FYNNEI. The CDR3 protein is CASRAGTSGSYNEQFF. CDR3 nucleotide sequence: TGTGCCAGCAGGGCCGGGACTAGCGGTTCTTACAATGAGCAGTTCTTC.

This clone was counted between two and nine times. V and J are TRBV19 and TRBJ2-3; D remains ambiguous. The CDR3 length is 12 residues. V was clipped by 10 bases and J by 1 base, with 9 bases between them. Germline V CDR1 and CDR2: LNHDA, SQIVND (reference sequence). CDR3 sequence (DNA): TGTGCCACCGGGCTTGGCACAGATACGCAGTATTTT. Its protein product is CATGLGTDTQYF.

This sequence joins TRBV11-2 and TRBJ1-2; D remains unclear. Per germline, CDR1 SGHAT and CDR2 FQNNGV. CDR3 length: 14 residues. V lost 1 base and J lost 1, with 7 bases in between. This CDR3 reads CASSLVSINYGYTF. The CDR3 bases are TGTGCCAGCAGCTTAGTGTCGATTAACTATGGCTACACCTTC. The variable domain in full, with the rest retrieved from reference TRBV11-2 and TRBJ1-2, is EAGVAQSPRYKIIEKRQSVAFWCNPISGHATLYWYQQILGQGPKLLIQFQNNGVVDDSQLPKDRFSAERLKGVDSTLKIQPAKLEDSAVYLCASSLVSINYGYTFGSGTRLTVV.

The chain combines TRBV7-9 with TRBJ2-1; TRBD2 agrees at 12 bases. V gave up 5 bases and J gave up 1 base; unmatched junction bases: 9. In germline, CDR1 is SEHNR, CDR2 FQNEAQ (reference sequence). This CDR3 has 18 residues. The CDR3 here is CASSILRTSGKSYNEQFF. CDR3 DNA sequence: TGTGCCAGCAGCATACTCCGGACTAGCGGGAAATCCTACAATGAGCAGTTCTTC. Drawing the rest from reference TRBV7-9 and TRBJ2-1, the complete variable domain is DTGVSQNPRHKITKRGQNVTFRCDPISEHNRLYWYRQTLGQGPEFLTYFQNEAQLEKSRLLSDRFSAERPKGSFSTLEIQRTEQGDSAMYLCASSILRTSGKSYNEQFFGPGTRLTVL.

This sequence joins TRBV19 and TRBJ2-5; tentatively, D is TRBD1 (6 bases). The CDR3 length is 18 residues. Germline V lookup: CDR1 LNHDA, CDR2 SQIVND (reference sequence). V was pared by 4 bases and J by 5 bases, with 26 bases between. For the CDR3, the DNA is TGTGCCAGTAGTACAGGCCCTTTTCGGACAGCTTTAGAGGAGACCCAGTACTTC. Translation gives CASSTGPFRTALEETQYF. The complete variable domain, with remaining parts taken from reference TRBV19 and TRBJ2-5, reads DGGITQSPKYLFRKEGQNVTLSCEQNLNHDAMYWYRQDPGQGLRLIYYSQIVNDFQKGDIAEGYSVSREKKESFPLTVTSAQKNPTAFYLCASSTGPFRTALEETQYFGPGTRLLVL.

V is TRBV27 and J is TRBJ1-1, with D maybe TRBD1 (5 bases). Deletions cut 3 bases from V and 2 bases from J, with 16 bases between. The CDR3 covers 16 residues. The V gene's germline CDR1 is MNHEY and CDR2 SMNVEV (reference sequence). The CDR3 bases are TGTGCCAGCAGTTTGAGGGCGGCAGGGATAAACACTGAAGCTTTCTTT. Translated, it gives CASSLRAAGINTEAFF.

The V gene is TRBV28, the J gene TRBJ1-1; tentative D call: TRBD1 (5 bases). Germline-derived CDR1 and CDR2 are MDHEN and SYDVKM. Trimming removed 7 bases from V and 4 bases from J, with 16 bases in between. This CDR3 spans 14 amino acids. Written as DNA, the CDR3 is TGTGCCAGCACTCGGGGGAGGTCGGCCACTGAAGCTTTCTTT. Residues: CASTRGRSATEAFF.